This entry is about one T cell receptor beta chain. TCRdb's table, derived via immunoSEQ multiplex PCR, lists solely in-frame clones and lacks some. The repertoire includes around 80,000 clones, about 90% of them detected once, and approximately 1.5% sits in the top ten. This sample was taken from a study of T cell changes during pregnancy in multiple sclerosis. J gave up 2 bases and V 0 bases, and 3 bases lay outside the gene matches. CDR3 length equals 15 residues. Germline V CDR1 and CDR2: SGHRS, YFSETQ. This chain connects TRBV5-1 to TRBJ2-3, with 7 bases identical to TRBD1. This TCR was recovered from a female donor with multiple sclerosis, enrolled in a pregnancy study. Specimen: peripheral blood, collected before pregnancy. As DNA, the CDR3 is TGCGCCAGCAGCTTGGACGGGACAGACACAGATACGCAGTATTTT. It encodes CASSLDGTDTDTQYF.